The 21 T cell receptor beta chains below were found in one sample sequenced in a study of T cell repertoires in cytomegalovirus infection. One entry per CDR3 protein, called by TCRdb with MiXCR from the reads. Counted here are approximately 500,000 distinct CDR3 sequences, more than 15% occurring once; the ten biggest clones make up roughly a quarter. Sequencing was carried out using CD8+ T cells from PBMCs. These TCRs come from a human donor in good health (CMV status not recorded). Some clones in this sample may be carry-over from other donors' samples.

DNA for the CDR3: TGTGCCAGCAGCTTAGTACATATAGGGGGAAAAAATGAGCAGTTCTTC. It encodes CASSLVHIGGKNEQFF. The gene calls are TRBV11-2 and TRBJ2-1; D perhaps matches TRBD1 (6 bases). V gave up 1 base and J gave up 7 bases, with 17 bases separating them. The CDR3 spans 16 residues. Looked up from germline, CDR1 is SGHAT and CDR2 is FQNNGV.

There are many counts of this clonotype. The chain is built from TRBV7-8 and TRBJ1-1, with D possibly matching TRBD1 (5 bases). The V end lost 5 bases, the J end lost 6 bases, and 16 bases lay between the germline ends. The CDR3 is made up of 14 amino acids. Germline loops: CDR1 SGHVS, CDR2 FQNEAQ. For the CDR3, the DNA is TGTGCCAGCAGCATAACGGGGGATGTGGCTGAAGCTTTCTTT. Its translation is CASSITGDVAEAFF.

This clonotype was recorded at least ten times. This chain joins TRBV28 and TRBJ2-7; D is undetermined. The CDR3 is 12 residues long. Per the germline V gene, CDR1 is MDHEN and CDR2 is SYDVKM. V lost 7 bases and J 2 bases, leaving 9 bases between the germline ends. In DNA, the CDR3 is TGTGCCAGCACTCACAGCGCCTACGAGCAGTACTTC. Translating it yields CASTHSAYEQYF.

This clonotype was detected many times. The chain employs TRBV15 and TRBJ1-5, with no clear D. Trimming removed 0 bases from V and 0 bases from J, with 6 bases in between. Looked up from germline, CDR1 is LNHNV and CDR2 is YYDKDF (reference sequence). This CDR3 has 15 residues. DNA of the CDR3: TGTGCCACCAGCAGAGACGGTTATAGCAATCAGCCCCAGCATTTT. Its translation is CATSRDGYSNQPQHF.

Here the CDR3 reads CASSPGLADYQETQYF. The DNA of the CDR3 is TGTGCCAGCAGCCCGGGACTAGCGGACTACCAAGAGACCCAGTACTTC. The V call is TRBV7-6, the J call TRBJ2-5; TRBD2 matches at 11 bases. This CDR3 spans 16 amino acids. Germline-derived CDR1 and CDR2 are SGHVS and FNYEAQ. With V trimmed by 5 bases and J by 0 bases, 5 bases remained unmatched.

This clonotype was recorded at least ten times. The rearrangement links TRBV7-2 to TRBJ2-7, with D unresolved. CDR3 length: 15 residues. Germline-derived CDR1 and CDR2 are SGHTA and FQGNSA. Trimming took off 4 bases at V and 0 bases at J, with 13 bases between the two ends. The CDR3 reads CASSSRVSSSYEQYF. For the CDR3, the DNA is TGTGCCAGCAGCTCCCGTGTTTCCAGCTCCTACGAGCAGTACTTC.

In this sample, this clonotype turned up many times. CDR3 bases: TGTGCCAGCAGTTTTGGCTTCAGCGGAGACGCCTACAATGAGCAGTTCTTC. It encodes CASSFGFSGDAYNEQFF. The chain couples TRBV12-3 or TRBV12-4 to TRBJ2-1; maybe TRBD2 (5 bases). The V gene lost 3 bases and the J gene lost 2 bases, with 17 bases spanning the gap. The CDR3 loop spans 17 amino acids.

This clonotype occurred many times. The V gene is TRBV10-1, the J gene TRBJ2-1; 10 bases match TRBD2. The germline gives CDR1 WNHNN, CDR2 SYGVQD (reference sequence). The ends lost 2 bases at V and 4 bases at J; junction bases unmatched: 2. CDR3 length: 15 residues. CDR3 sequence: CASSESGGDYNEQFF. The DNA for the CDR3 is TGCGCCAGCAGTGAGAGCGGGGGGGATTACAATGAGCAGTTCTTC.

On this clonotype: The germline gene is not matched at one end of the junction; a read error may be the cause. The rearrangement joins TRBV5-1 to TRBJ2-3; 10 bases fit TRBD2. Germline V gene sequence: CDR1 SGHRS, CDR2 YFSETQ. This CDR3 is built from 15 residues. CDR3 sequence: CASSPAGGGTDTHYF. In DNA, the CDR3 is TGCGCCAGCAGCCCAGCGGGAGGGGGCACAGATACGCACTATTTT.

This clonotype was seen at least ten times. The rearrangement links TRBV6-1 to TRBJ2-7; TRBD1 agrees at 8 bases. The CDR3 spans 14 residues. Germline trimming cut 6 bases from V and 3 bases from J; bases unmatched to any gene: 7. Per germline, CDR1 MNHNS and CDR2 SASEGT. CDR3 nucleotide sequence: TGTGCCAGCAGGGGTTGGACAGGGAACTACGAGCAGTACTTC. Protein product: CASRGWTGNYEQYF.

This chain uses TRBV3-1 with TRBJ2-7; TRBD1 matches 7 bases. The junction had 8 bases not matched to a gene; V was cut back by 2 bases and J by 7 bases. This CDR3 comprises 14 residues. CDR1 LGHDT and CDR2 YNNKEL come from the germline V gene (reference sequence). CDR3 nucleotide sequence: TGTGCCAGCAGCCAATCAGACAGGGCGGCAGAGCAGTACTTC. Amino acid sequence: CASSQSDRAAEQYF.

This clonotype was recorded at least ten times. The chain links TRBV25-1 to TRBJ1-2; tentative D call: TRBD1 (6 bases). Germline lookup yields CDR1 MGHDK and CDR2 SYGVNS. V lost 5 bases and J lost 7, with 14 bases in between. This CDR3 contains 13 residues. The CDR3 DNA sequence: TGTGCCAGCAGTATTGGTCGGGGGCGTGGCTACACCTTC. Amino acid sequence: CASSIGRGRGYTF.

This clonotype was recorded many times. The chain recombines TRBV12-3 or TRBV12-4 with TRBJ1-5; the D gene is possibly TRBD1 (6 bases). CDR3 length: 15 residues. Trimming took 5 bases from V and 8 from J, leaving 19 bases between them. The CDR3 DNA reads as TGTGCCAGCAGTCCAGGGACACTCCTCGGTGAGCCCCAGCATTTT. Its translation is CASSPGTLLGEPQHF.

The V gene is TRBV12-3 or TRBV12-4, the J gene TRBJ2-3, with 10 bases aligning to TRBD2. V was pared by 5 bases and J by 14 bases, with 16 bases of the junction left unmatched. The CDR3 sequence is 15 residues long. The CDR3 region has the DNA TGTGCCAGCAGTGGCGGGACTAGCGACACAGATACGACGTATTTT. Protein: CASSGGTSDTDTTYF.

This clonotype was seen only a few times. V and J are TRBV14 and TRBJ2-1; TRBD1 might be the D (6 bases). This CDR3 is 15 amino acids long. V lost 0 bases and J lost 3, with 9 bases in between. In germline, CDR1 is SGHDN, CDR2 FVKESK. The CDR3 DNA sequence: TGTGCCAGCAGCCAAGACAGGGGATTCTACAATGAGCAGTTCTTC. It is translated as CASSQDRGFYNEQFF.

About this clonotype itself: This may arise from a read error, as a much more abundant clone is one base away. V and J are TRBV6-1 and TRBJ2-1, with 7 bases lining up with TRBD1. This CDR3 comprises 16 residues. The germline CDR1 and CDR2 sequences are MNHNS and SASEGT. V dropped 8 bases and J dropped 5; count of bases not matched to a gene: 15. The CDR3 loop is CASLDLGTVVHNEQFF. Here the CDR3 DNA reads TGTGCCAGCTTAGACTTAGGGACAGTGGTTCACAATGAGCAGTTCTTC.

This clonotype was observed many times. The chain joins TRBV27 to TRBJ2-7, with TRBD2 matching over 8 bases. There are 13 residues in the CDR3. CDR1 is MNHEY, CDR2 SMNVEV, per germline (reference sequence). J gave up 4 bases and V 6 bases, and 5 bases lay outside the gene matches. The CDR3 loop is CASSLSGGYEQYF. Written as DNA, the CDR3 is TGTGCCAGCAGCCTATCGGGAGGGTACGAGCAGTACTTC.

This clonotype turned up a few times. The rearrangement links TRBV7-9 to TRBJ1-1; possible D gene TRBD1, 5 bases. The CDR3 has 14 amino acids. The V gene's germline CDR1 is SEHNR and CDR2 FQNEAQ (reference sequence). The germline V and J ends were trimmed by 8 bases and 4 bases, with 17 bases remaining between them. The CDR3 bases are TGTGCCAGCGGCGGGGTGGGGCGAGGCACTGAAGCTTTCTTT. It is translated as CASGGVGRGTEAFF.

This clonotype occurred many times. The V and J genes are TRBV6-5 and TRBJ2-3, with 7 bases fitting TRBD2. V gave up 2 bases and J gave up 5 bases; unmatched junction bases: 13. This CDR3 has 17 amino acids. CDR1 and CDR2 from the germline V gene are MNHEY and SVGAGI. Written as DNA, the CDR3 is TGTGCCAGCAGTTACGGTATCAGCGGGGCCGGAAGAGATACGCAGTATTTT. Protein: CASSYGISGAGRDTQYF.

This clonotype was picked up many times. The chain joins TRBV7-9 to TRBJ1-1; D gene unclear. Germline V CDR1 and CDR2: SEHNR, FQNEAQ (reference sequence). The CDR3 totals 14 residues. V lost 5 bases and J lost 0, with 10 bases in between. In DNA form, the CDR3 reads TGTGCCAGCAGCACGACAACCGTGAACACTGAAGCTTTCTTT. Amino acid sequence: CASSTTTVNTEAFF.

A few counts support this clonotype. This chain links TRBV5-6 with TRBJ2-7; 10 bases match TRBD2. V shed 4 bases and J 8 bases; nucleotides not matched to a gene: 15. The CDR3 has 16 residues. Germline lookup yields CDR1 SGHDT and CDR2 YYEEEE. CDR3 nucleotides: TGTGCCAGCAGCCTACTTACTAGCGGGAACTATCTCCAGCAGTACTTC. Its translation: CASSLLTSGNYLQQYF.